This T cell receptor (beta chain) came from a study of blood T cell repertoires in COVID-19. Across the study: Spain, Italy and the United States supplied samples that represented acute and convalescent COVID-19. T cells, B-cell-depleted T cells, or PBMCs supplied cDNA or gDNA.

Data came from immunoSEQ multiplex PCR; TCRdb stores just in-frame clones and leaves some out. The profile shows about 380,000 clones, approximately 90% of them singletons. CDR1 and CDR2 from the germline V gene are SGHDT and YYEEEE. CDR3 length equals 12 residues. V trimming: 6 bases; J trimming: 4 bases; junction bases outside the gene matches: 1. The specimen sequenced was PBMCs or T cells enriched from blood (not recorded which). This sequence joins TRBV5-6 and TRBJ1-5, with TRBD1 matching over 7 bases. The receptor comes from a woman aged 18-30 years who had recovered from COVID-19. The CDR3 DNA follows: TGTGCCAGCAACAGGGGAAATCAGCCCCAGCATTTT. Its translation: CASNRGNQPQHF.